This T cell receptor (beta chain) was observed in a study of shared clonotypes between healthy human individuals. Trimming cost V 1 base and J 6 bases; bases outside gene matches: 1. The CDR3 has 13 residues. The germline V gene encodes CDR1 SQVTM and CDR2 ANQGSEA. Sequencing was performed with immunoSEQ multiplex PCR; in TCRdb, only in-frame clones are kept and a portion is missing. The profile covers hundreds of thousands of clones, with just over 90% appearing a single time and more than 20% taken by the ten largest. The naive CD8 population came from CD45RO-negative cells selected for CCR7, without terminally differentiated effector memory CD45RA+ cells.

This TCR was recovered from a man aged 30 to 45 in good health. Sample: naive CD8+ T cells sorted from blood. The genes are TRBV29-1 and TRBJ2-2; 8 bases map to TRBD2. Here the CDR3 reads CSVEAGGPGELFF. The CDR3 bases are TGCAGCGTTGAAGCGGGAGGGCCCGGGGAGCTGTTTTTT.